These 5 T cell receptor beta chains share one sample of origin, sequenced in a study of blood T cell repertoires in COVID-19. Assay: immunoSEQ multiplex PCR; the TCRdb copy retains only in-frame clones and omits some. The table has 150,000 to 200,000 clones, approximately 90% seen once. The sequencing sample was made of peripheral blood. Receptors were obtained from a human donor in a cohort sampled during active COVID-19.

V is TRBV15 and J is TRBJ2-2; no clear D. CDR3 length: 17 residues. In germline, CDR1 is LNHNV, CDR2 YYDKDF (reference sequence). Trimming pared 0 bases from V and 1 base from J, leaving 12 bases between. The CDR3 bases are TGTGCCACCAGCAGAGATCCCCACTCCCAGAACACCGGGGAGCTGTTTTTT. This gives the protein CATSRDPHSQNTGELFF.

V gene TRBV5-5 combines with J gene TRBJ1-1, with a tentative D call TRBD1 (5 bases). This CDR3 has 14 residues. Germline V CDR1 and CDR2: SGHKS, YYEKEE (reference sequence). With 1 base removed from V and 4 bases from J, the gap between germline ends came to 11 bases. The CDR3 protein is CASSLLQAVTEAFF. The CDR3 coding sequence is TGTGCCAGCAGCTTGCTACAGGCTGTCACTGAAGCTTTCTTT.

The chain is built from TRBV29-1 and TRBJ2-7, with D possibly matching TRBD2 (5 bases). The CDR3 sequence is 12 residues long. The V end lost 4 bases, the J end lost 3 bases, and 10 bases lay between the germline ends. Germline V gene lookup returns CDR1 SQVTM and CDR2 ANQGSEA. The CDR3 DNA follows: TGCAGCGTTGGTCGAACTAGCTACGAGCAGTACTTC. Amino acid sequence: CSVGRTSYEQYF.

Only a few counts were recorded for this clone. This rearrangement joins TRBV2 to TRBJ2-5; 10 bases agree with TRBD1. This CDR3 spans 15 amino acids. Germline CDR1 SNHLY, CDR2 FYNNEI. Trimming removed 3 bases from V and 4 bases from J; junction bases left unmatched: 5. The CDR3 sequence: CASSDEGQGGETQYF. CDR3 sequence (DNA): TGTGCCAGCAGTGATGAAGGACAGGGGGGAGAGACCCAGTACTTC.

The chain combines TRBV19 with TRBJ1-5, with TRBD1 matching 7 bases. Trimming cost V 3 bases and J 3 bases; bases outside gene matches: 8. The CDR3 loop spans 16 amino acids. CDR1 is LNHDA, CDR2 SQIVND, per germline (reference sequence). The CDR3, as DNA: TGTGCCAGTAGTATGGGCGACAGGGCCTTCAATCAGCCCCAGCATTTT. It translates to CASSMGDRAFNQPQHF.